This T cell receptor beta chain appears in the sequencing data of a study of PD-L1 blockade in urothelial cancer. Study at large: Men with urothelial cancer arising in the bladder made up about nine tenths of the roughly 29 patients. A median roughly 140,000 T cells were found in blood samples.

Germline values: CDR1 SQVTM, CDR2 ANQGSEA. CDR3 length: 12 amino acids. V lost 5 bases, J lost 4 bases, and 11 bases lay in between. The protocol was immunoSEQ multiplex PCR, while the TCRdb copy is restricted to in-frame clones and leaves out a portion. The sample carries under 40,000 clones, 80% to 95% recorded once. Sequencing was performed on PBMCs, taken around atezolizumab (anti-PD-L1) treatment. The J gene is TRBJ1-1, the V gene TRBV29-1; D remains ambiguous. The TCR comes from a man between 65 and 85 years old with urothelial cancer. CDR3 coding DNA: TGCAGCGTTCGGGTATTTGGCACTGAAGCTTTCTTT. It specifies CSVRVFGTEAFF.